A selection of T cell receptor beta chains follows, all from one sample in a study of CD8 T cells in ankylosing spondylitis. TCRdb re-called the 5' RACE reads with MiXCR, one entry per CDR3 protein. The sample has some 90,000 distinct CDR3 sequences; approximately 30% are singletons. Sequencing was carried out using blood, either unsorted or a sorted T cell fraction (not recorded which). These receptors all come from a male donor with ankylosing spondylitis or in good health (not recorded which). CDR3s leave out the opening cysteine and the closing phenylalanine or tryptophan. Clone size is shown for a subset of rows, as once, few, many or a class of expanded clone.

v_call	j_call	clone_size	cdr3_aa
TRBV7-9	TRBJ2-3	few	ASSSAGGTDTQY
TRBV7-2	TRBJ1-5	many	ASNEGGSIMPQH
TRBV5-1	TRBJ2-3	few	ASSLLQDTDTQY
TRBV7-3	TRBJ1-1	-	ASSLTPGQNTEAF
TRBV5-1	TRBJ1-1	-	ASSFQGRPGRLNTEAF
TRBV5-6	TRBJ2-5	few	ASSLERKETQY
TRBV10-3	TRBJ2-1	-	AISAGVVSYNEQF
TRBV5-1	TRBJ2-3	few	ASRAGLAGPDTQY
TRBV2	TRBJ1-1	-	ASSYPPAEAF
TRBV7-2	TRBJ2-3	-	ASSLGGGAGDTQY
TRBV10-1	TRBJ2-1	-	ASSEPGLEGNEQF
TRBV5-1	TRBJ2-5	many	ASSGSRETQY
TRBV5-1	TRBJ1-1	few	ASSSRQPGTEAF
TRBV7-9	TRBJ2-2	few	ASSLAYTGELF
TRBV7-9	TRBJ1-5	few	ASSSDGSPNQPQH
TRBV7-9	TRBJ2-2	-	ASSLVRVDTGELF
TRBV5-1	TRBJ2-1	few	ASTRTSGVSYNEQF
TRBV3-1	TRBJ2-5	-	ASSQGQGRETQY
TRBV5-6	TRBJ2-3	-	ASSYSFGVRTDTQY
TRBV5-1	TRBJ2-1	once	ASSPRGLAMDEQF
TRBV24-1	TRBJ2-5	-	ATSDLPTETQY
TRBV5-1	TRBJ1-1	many	ASSLGSTEAF
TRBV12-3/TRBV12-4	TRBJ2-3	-	ASSFFRAPSQDTQY
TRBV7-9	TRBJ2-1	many	ALTTSYNEQF
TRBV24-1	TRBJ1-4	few	ATSGSGSTNEKLF
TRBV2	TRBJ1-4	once	ASSEEVNRRFL